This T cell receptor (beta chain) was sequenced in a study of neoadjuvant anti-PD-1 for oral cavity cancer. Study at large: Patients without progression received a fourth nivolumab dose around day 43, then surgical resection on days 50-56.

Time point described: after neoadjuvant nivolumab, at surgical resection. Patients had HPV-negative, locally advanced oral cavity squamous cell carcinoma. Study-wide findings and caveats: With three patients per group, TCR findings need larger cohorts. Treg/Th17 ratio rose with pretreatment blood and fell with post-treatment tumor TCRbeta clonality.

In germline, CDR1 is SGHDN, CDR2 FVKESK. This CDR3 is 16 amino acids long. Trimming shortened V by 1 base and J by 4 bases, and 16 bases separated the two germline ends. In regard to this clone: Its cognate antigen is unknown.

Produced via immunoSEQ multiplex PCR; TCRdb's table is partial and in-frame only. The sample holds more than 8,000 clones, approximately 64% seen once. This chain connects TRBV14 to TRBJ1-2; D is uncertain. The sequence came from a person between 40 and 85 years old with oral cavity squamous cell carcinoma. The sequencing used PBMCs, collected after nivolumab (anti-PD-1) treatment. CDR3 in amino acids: CASSQGRGNPFYGYTF. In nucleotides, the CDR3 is TGTGCCAGCAGCCAAGGACGGGGAAACCCCTTCTATGGCTACACCTTC.